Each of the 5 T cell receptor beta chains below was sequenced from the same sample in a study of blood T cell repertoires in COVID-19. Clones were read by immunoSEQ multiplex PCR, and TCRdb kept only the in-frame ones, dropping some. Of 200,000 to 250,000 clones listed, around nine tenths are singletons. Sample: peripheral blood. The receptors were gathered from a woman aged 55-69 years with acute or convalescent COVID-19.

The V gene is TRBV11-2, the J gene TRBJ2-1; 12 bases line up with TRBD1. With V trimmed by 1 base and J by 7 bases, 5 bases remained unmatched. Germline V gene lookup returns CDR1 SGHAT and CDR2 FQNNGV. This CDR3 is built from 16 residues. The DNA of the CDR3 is TGTGCCAGCAGCTTAGCCGGGACAGGGGGCAGAAATGAGCAGTTCTTC. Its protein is CASSLAGTGGRNEQFF.

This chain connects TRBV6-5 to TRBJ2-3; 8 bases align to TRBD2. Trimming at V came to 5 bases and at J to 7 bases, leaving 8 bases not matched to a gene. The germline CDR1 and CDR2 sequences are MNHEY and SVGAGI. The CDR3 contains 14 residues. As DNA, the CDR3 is TGTGCCAGCAGTCTGGAGCGGGGGCGAAATACGCAGTATTTT. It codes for CASSLERGRNTQYF.

The CDR3 sequence is CASSDTLAGVYTGELFF. CDR3 in DNA: TGTGCCAGCAGTGACACCCTCGCGGGAGTTTATACCGGGGAGCTGTTTTTT. The V call is TRBV6-4, the J call TRBJ2-2; TRBD2 matches at 7 bases. CDR3 size: 17 residues. Germline trimming cut 2 bases from V and 5 bases from J; bases unmatched to any gene: 11. The germline gives CDR1 MRHNA, CDR2 SNTAGT.

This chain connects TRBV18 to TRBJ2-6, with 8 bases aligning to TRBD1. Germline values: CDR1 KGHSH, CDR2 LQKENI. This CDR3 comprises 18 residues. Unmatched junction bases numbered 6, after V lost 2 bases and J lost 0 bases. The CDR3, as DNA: TGTGCCAGCTCACCAAGAGACAGGGGAAGCTCTGGGGCCAACGTCCTGACTTTC. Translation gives CASSPRDRGSSGANVLTF.

Here the CDR3 reads CASTLTGSYNEQFF. CDR3 sequence (DNA): TGTGCCAGCACCTTGACGGGGTCATACAATGAGCAGTTCTTC. This chain uses TRBV27 with TRBJ2-1; TRBD2 is a possible D gene (5 bases). The CDR3 is 14 amino acids. Germline lookup yields CDR1 MNHEY and CDR2 SMNVEV (reference sequence). V was pared by 7 bases and J by 4 bases, with 14 bases between.